These T cell receptor beta chains were read from a single sample in a study of blood T cell repertoires in COVID-19. Repertoires were generated with immunoSEQ multiplex PCR, while TCRdb's copy carries only in-frame clones and drops some. This sample has some 180,000 clones, with about 90% found just once. Sequenced: peripheral blood. These receptors were taken from a man aged 65 to 85 with active or convalescent COVID-19. Both conserved end residues are part of each CDR3. A D gene is named only where the DNA matches it firmly. Some rows have no size entry. The others give once, few or many, or a class for an expanded clone.

CDR3aa	CDR3nt	abundance	v_gene	j_gene	d_gene
CASSLNPAGYGYTF	TGTGCCAGCAGCTTAAACCCGGCGGGCTATGGCTACACCTTC	once	TRBV7-3	TRBJ1-2	.
CASGLGIMNTEAFF	TGCGCCAGCGGCCTCGGGATTATGAACACTGAAGCTTTCTTT	.	TRBV5-1	TRBJ1-1	.
CASSPPSLYGYTF	TGTGCCAGCTCACCACCGAGCCTCTATGGCTACACCTTC	.	TRBV18	TRBJ1-2	.
CASSLWGKMNTEAFF	TGTGCCAGCAGTTTATGGGGCAAGATGAACACTGAAGCTTTCTTT	.	TRBV28	TRBJ1-1	.
CASSLWGGNEKLFF	TGTGCCAGCAGCTTATGGGGGGGTAATGAAAAACTGTTTTTT	.	TRBV11-2	TRBJ1-4	.
CASSYARGGRGTEAFF	TGTGCCAGCAGTTACGCAAGAGGGGGCAGGGGCACTGAAGCTTTCTTT	.	TRBV6-5	TRBJ1-1	TRBD1
CASSGGLGNTIYF	TGTGCCAGCAGCGGGGGTCTTGGAAACACCATATATTTT	.	TRBV2	TRBJ1-3	.
CASSKGHGYTF	TGCGCCAGCAGTAAGGGGCATGGCTACACCTTC	.	TRBV4-3	TRBJ1-2	.
CASSPRGGDTQYF	TGTGCCAGCTCACCACGGGGGGGCGATACGCAGTATTTT	.	TRBV18	TRBJ2-3	.
CASSYGGTGDEQYF	TGTGCCAGCAGTTACGGCGGGACGGGGGACGAGCAGTACTTC	.	TRBV6-2/TRBV6-3	TRBJ2-7	.
CASSYSGTGVSEKLFF	TGTGCCAGCAGTTACTCGGGGACAGGGGTTTCTGAAAAACTGTTTTTT	.	TRBV6-5	TRBJ1-4	TRBD1
CAWREGARSYGYTF	TGTGCCTGGAGAGAGGGGGCGCGGAGCTATGGCTACACCTTC	.	TRBV30	TRBJ1-2	TRBD1
CASSLLHGLAGVTPRGGQYF	TGTGCCAGCAGTCTGCTCCACGGTCTAGCGGGAGTTACCCCACGGGGGGGGCAGTACTTC	many	TRBV28	TRBJ2-7	TRBD2
CSAERVAAYNEQFF	TGCAGCGCCGAACGGGTAGCGGCTTACAATGAGCAGTTCTTC	.	TRBV29-1	TRBJ2-1	.
CSAGGSGGYTF	TGCAGCGCAGGGGGTTCGGGGGGCTACACCTTC	.	TRBV29-1	TRBJ1-2	TRBD1
CASSLTDRGYEQYF	TGTGCCAGCAGCTTGACCGACAGGGGATACGAGCAGTACTTC	.	TRBV7-8	TRBJ2-7	TRBD1
CASRSQGGGYTF	TGTGCCAGCAGATCACAGGGTGGTGGCTACACCTTC	few	TRBV12-3/TRBV12-4	TRBJ1-2	.
CAWSERGLYNQPQHF	TGTGCCTGGAGTGAAAGGGGACTTTACAATCAGCCCCAGCATTTT	.	TRBV30	TRBJ1-5	.
CASSLAGRGRSQEKLFF	TGTGCCAGCAGCTTGGCCGGCAGGGGTAGGTCCCAGGAAAAACTGTTTTTT	.	TRBV5-8	TRBJ1-4	.
CSAIDNMNTEAFF	TGCAGTGCTATTGACAACATGAACACTGAAGCTTTCTTT	.	TRBV20-1	TRBJ1-1	.
CASSLAAGGFQPQHF	TGTGCCAGCAGCTTAGCGGCAGGGGGCTTTCAGCCCCAGCATTTT	.	TRBV7-9	TRBJ1-5	TRBD1
CASSQDDAGNTEAFF	TGTGCCAGCAGCCAAGATGACGCAGGGAACACTGAAGCTTTCTTT	.	TRBV14	TRBJ1-1	.
CASSLGGTGLTEAFF	TGTGCCAGCAGCTTAGGTGGTACAGGGTTGACTGAAGCTTTCTTT	.	TRBV7-2	TRBJ1-1	.
CAGLFRDRVMGDYGYTF	TGTGCCGGGTTGTTCCGGGACAGGGTCATGGGGGACTATGGCTACACCTTC	.	TRBV2	TRBJ1-2	TRBD1
CASSPSAPGQGGREKLFF	TGTGCCAGCTCACCATCCGCCCCTGGACAGGGTGGTCGCGAAAAACTGTTTTTT	.	TRBV18	TRBJ1-4	TRBD1
CASSAGSGGKNGYTF	TGTGCCAGTAGTGCTGGTTCAGGGGGTAAGAATGGCTACACCTTC	.	TRBV19	TRBJ1-2	TRBD1
CAIKGSGRADTGELFF	TGTGCCATCAAAGGTAGCGGGAGGGCGGACACCGGGGAGCTGTTTTTT	.	TRBV10-3	TRBJ2-2	TRBD2
CASRGRSKGYGYTF	TGTGCCAGCCGCGGGCGGTCAAAGGGCTATGGCTACACCTTC	.	TRBV6-5	TRBJ1-2	.
CASSSLRGYEQYF	TGTGCCAGCAGCTCCCTCAGGGGTTACGAGCAGTACTTC	.	TRBV7-2	TRBJ2-7	.
CASGPTGIRETQYF	TGTGCCAGTGGCCCGACAGGGATTCGAGAGACCCAGTACTTC	.	TRBV19	TRBJ2-5	TRBD1
CASRKGQGRTGELFF	TGTGCCAGCAGGAAAGGACAGGGAAGGACCGGGGAGCTGTTTTTT	.	TRBV2	TRBJ2-2	TRBD1
CASSLWQAYEQYF	TGTGCCAGCAGCTTATGGCAAGCCTACGAGCAGTACTTC	.	TRBV7-2	TRBJ2-7	.
CASSPTGTGILNTEAFF	TGTGCCAGCAGCCCCACTGGGACAGGGATACTGAACACTGAAGCTTTCTTT	once	TRBV27	TRBJ1-1	TRBD1
CASSSPGQGSNSPLHF	TGTGCCAGCAGCTCACCGGGGCAGGGGAGCAATTCACCCCTCCACTTT	.	TRBV3-1/TRBV3-2	TRBJ1-6	.
CASSFGGAQETQYF	TGTGCCAGCAGTTTTGGGGGGGCGCAAGAGACCCAGTACTTC	.	TRBV6-6	TRBJ2-5	.
CASSPPGHNSNQPQHF	TGTGCCAGCAGCCCCCCGGGACACAATAGCAATCAGCCCCAGCATTTT	.	TRBV6-6	TRBJ1-5	.
CASRNSGTGLSGYTF	TGTGCCAGTAGAAATTCCGGGACAGGGCTAAGCGGCTACACCTTC	.	TRBV19	TRBJ1-2	TRBD1
CAWRAGFGTEAFF	TGTGCCTGGAGGGCAGGGTTCGGCACTGAAGCTTTCTTT	.	TRBV30	TRBJ1-1	.
CASSFQGRNTEAFF	TGTGCCAGCAGCTTTCAGGGGCGGAACACTGAAGCTTTCTTT	.	TRBV5-8	TRBJ1-1	.
CASKTGGSNTEAFF	TGTGCCAGTAAGACAGGGGGCTCGAACACTGAAGCTTTCTTT	.	TRBV2	TRBJ1-1	TRBD1
CASSEGLEGYEQYF	TGTGCCAGCAGTGAGGGTTTGGAGGGCTACGAGCAGTACTTC	.	TRBV4-2	TRBJ2-7	.
CASSEGLGRYNEQFF	TGTGCCAGCAGCGAGGGACTAGGTAGATACAATGAGCAGTTCTTC	.	TRBV9	TRBJ2-1	TRBD2
CASSPGLPGTQYF	TGTGCCAGCAGCCCAGGCCTACCAGGTACGCAGTATTTT	.	TRBV11-3	TRBJ2-3	.
CASSLPKTGADTQYF	TGCGCCAGCAGCCTACCTAAGACAGGGGCAGATACGCAGTATTTT	.	TRBV5-1	TRBJ2-3	TRBD1
CASNTGQYNEKLFF	TGTGCCAGCAACACCGGACAGTATAATGAAAAACTGTTTTTT	.	TRBV28	TRBJ1-4	.
CAWSAGGPREDTQYF	TGTGCCTGGAGTGCGGGGGGGCCGCGAGAAGATACGCAGTATTTT	.	TRBV30	TRBJ2-3	TRBD2
CASSPPPGANTEAFF	TGTGCCAGCAGCCCACCCCCGGGAGCAAACACTGAAGCTTTCTTT	.	TRBV2	TRBJ1-1	.